This TCR beta chain was captured by sequencing in a study of T cell responses to AZD1222 COVID-19 vaccine. Study outcomes and limitations: Repertoire samples came only from after the peak T cell response.

Of note for this clone: Its antigen is as yet unknown.

Generated by immunoSEQ multiplex PCR, the TCRdb table keeps only in-frame clones and is missing some. The sample holds 140,000 or so clones, roughly nine tenths seen once. With V trimmed by 1 base and J by 2 bases, 8 bases remained unmatched. Germline CDR1 LGHNA, CDR2 YSLEER. The CDR3 length is 16 residues. This receptor was identified in an adult who received the AZD1222 COVID-19 vaccine. The rearrangement uses TRBV4-3 and TRBJ2-7; 7 nucleotides agree with TRBD1. Source: peripheral blood, taken 28 days after the second AZD1222 dose. The CDR3 DNA is TGCGCCAGCAGCCAAGGGAGACGCCAGGGGGCCTACGAGCAGTACTTC. Its translation is CASSQGRRQGAYEQYF.